A single sample gave rise to the 24 T cell receptor beta chains below, sequenced in a study of PD-L1 blockade in urothelial cancer. Time point described: peripheral blood 6 weeks after treatment start. Profiling relied on immunoSEQ multiplex PCR, and the TCRdb table lists in-frame clones only, not all of them. The table lists some 120,000 clones, 85% to 90% of them singletons. Sequencing was performed on PBMCs, taken around atezolizumab (anti-PD-L1) treatment. Receptors were obtained from a man between 60 and 75 years old with urothelial cancer.

This chain joins TRBV7-3 and TRBJ2-2, with 9 bases fitting TRBD1. Per germline, CDR1 SGHTA and CDR2 FQGTGA. This CDR3 region has 17 residues. Trimming cost V 4 bases and J 3 bases; bases outside gene matches: 9. As DNA, the CDR3 is TGTGCCAGCAGCTCAGGGGGGACAGGGACGGACACCGGGGAGCTGTTTTTT. Translation gives CASSSGGTGTDTGELFF.

The V and J genes are TRBV15 and TRBJ2-1, with D possibly matching TRBD1 (6 bases). Trimming stripped 3 bases from V and 8 bases from J, with 11 bases between. Germline CDR1 LNHNV, CDR2 YYDKDF (reference sequence). The CDR3 consists of 13 residues. CDR3 DNA: TGTGCCACCAGCAGGACAGGCCCGTATGAGCAGTTCTTC. It translates to CATSRTGPYEQFF.

This chain links TRBV27 with TRBJ1-4, with TRBD1 identical over 9 bases. V was clipped by 9 bases and J by 7 bases; unmatched bases: 9. The CDR3 sequence is 14 residues long. Germline-derived CDR1 and CDR2 are MNHEY and SMNVEV (reference sequence). The CDR3 sequence: CASGGQGPGEKLFF. CDR3 sequence (DNA): TGTGCCAGTGGGGGACAGGGCCCTGGTGAAAAACTGTTTTTT.

The V and J genes are TRBV7-8 and TRBJ2-7; 9 bases align to TRBD1. This CDR3 spans 14 amino acids. The germline CDR1 and CDR2 sequences are SGHVS and FQNEAQ. V shed 5 bases, J shed 4 bases, and the junction held 6 bases outside the gene matches. The CDR3: CASSAPGQGYEQYF. In DNA, the CDR3 is TGTGCCAGCAGCGCTCCGGGACAGGGTTACGAGCAGTACTTC.

This chain links TRBV29-1 with TRBJ2-1, with TRBD1 matching 7 bases. V lost 4 bases, J lost 2 bases, and 11 bases stayed unmatched. CDR3 length: 16 residues. CDR1 is SQVTM, CDR2 ANQGSEA, per germline. In DNA form, the CDR3 reads TGCAGCGTTGCAGGGGTGTGGGACAGAACCTACAATGAGCAGTTCTTC. As protein: CSVAGVWDRTYNEQFF.

V is TRBV5-1 and J is TRBJ2-1, with 12 bases identical to TRBD2. Looked up from germline, CDR1 is SGHRS and CDR2 is YFSETQ. The J segment lost 8 bases and the V segment lost 3 bases, leaving 6 bases of the junction unmatched. The CDR3 consists of 15 residues. The CDR3 DNA is TGCGCCAGCAGCTCGACTAGCGGGAGCTCGCATGAGCAGTTCTTC. It is translated as CASSSTSGSSHEQFF.

CDR3 nucleotide sequence: TGTGCCAGCAGCCCGGGACTAGCGGGAAGGGGTTTCCAAGAGACCCAGTACTTC. Protein product: CASSPGLAGRGFQETQYF. The chain employs TRBV11-2 and TRBJ2-5; 13 nucleotides align to TRBD2. The V gene's germline CDR1 is SGHAT and CDR2 FQNNGV. CDR3 length: 18 amino acids. Trimming cost V 5 bases and J 1 base; bases outside gene matches: 10.

This clone was found once. This chain joins TRBV29-1 and TRBJ2-5; D possibly corresponds to TRBD1 (5 bases). There are 14 residues in the CDR3. The germline V gene has CDR1 SQVTM and CDR2 ANQGSEA. Trimming removed 5 bases at V and 4 bases at J, with 17 bases between. The CDR3 DNA reads as TGCAGCGTTAGGACAAAGTCCTCCTCAGAGACCCAGTACTTC. This gives the protein CSVRTKSSSETQYF. The full variable domain, in which reference TRBV29-1 and TRBJ2-5 provide the parts outside the CDR3, is SAVISQKPSRDICQRGTSLTIQCQVDSQVTMMFWYRQQPGQSLTLIATANQGSEATYESGFVIDKFPISRPNLTFSTLTVSNMSPEDSSIYLCSVRTKSSSETQYFGPGTRLLVL.

This clone was seen just once. The DNA for the CDR3 is TGTGCCAGCAGAGGACTAGCGGGGGCCCACGGGGAGCTGTTTTTT. This codes for CASRGLAGAHGELFF. V gene TRBV27 combines with J gene TRBJ2-2; 13 positions agree with TRBD2. The V and J ends lost 6 bases and 7 bases, in that order; junction bases with no gene match: 5. Germline loops: CDR1 MNHEY, CDR2 SMNVEV (reference sequence). There are 15 residues in the CDR3.

CDR3 region: CASSLGELAVIEQYF. For the CDR3, the DNA is TGTGCCAGCAGCTTGGGTGAGCTGGCGGTCATCGAGCAGTACTTC. The chain has TRBV5-4 and TRBJ2-7, with D unresolved. The length of the CDR3 is 15 residues. Germline CDR1 SGHNT, CDR2 YYREEE (reference sequence). Trimming removed 0 bases at V and 6 bases at J, with 16 bases between.

This rearrangement joins TRBV19 to TRBJ2-1, with 15 positions matching TRBD2. The CDR3 runs to 18 residues. Germline assignment: CDR1 LNHDA and CDR2 SQIVND (reference sequence). V was pared by 7 bases and J by 8 bases, with 15 bases of the junction left unmatched. The CDR3, as DNA: TGTGCCAGTACCCCATCCCCTGGACTAGCGGGGGGGTACGATGAGCAGTTCTTC. Translating gives CASTPSPGLAGGYDEQFF.

The chain couples TRBV10-3 to TRBJ1-2; D unclear. V dropped 10 bases and J dropped 2 bases, with 17 bases sitting between them. Germline lookup yields CDR1 ENHRY and CDR2 SYGVKD. This CDR3 has 14 residues. The CDR3 loop reads CATTRVHLNYGYTF. The CDR3 DNA reads as TGTGCCACAACCCGGGTCCATCTGAACTATGGCTACACCTTC.

The V gene is TRBV7-2, the J gene TRBJ2-1; 8 bases agree with TRBD1. Germline V lookup: CDR1 SGHTA, CDR2 FQGNSA. The CDR3 runs to 14 residues. V shed 5 bases and J 8 bases; nucleotides not matched to a gene: 8. CDR3 DNA sequence: TGTGCCAGCAGCCGTTTGACAGGGGAGGATGAGCAGTTCTTC. Translating gives CASSRLTGEDEQFF.

As concerns this clone: The sample has other DNA sequences that encode this CDR3 too. The DNA for the CDR3 is TGCGCCAGCAGCTCTCAAGAGACCCAGTACTTC. Protein: CASSSQETQYF. This rearrangement joins TRBV5-1 to TRBJ2-5; D unresolved. The CDR3 spans 11 residues. V was pared by 3 bases and J by 2 bases, with 2 bases between. The germline V gene has CDR1 SGHRS and CDR2 YFSETQ.

J is TRBJ2-1 and V is TRBV5-4, with a tentative D call TRBD2 (6 bases). The CDR3 consists of 17 residues. Trimming cost V 4 bases and J 1 base, with 18 bases left between them. The germline gives CDR1 SGHNT, CDR2 YYREEE (reference sequence). The DNA for the CDR3 is TGTGCCAGCAGCCCCGGGACCGGGACTTTTTCCTACAATGAGCAGTTCTTC. Residues: CASSPGTGTFSYNEQFF. Complete variable domain (other parts from reference TRBV5-4 and TRBJ2-1): ETGVTQSPTHLIKTRGQQVTLRCSSQSGHNTVSWYQQALGQGPQFIFQYYREEENGRGNFPPRFSGLQFPNYSSELNVNALELDDSALYLCASSPGTGTFSYNEQFFGPGTRLTVL.

This clone is a singleton in its sample. The chain recombines TRBV5-6 with TRBJ1-4; 8 bases line up with TRBD1. CDR1 is SGHDT and CDR2 is YYEEEE in the germline V gene. V shed 4 bases, J shed 0 bases, and the junction held 5 bases outside the gene matches. The CDR3 spans 16 residues. The CDR3 spells CASSRGQDATNEKLFF. The CDR3 DNA reads TGTGCCAGCAGCAGGGGACAGGATGCAACTAATGAAAAACTGTTTTTT.

The chain joins TRBV4-1 to TRBJ1-5; TRBD1 matches 7 bases. The J segment lost 2 bases and the V segment lost 1 base, leaving 5 bases of the junction unmatched. The germline CDR1 and CDR2 sequences are MGHRA and YSYEKL. The CDR3 is made up of 16 amino acids. The CDR3, as DNA: TGCGCCAGCAGCCAAGTTCCCGGACAGGGCAATCAGCCCCAGCATTTT. Its translation: CASSQVPGQGNQPQHF.

The chain couples TRBV5-4 to TRBJ2-1; TRBD1 matches at 7 bases. Per the germline V gene, CDR1 is SGHNT and CDR2 is YYREEE (reference sequence). The CDR3 contains 15 residues. V shed 4 bases, J shed 0 bases, and the junction held 4 bases outside the gene matches. The chain's CDR3 is CASSPRGSSYNEQFF. In DNA, the CDR3 is TGTGCCAGCAGCCCCAGGGGGAGCTCCTACAATGAGCAGTTCTTC.

The genes are TRBV7-3 and TRBJ2-3; 7 positions agree with TRBD2. CDR1 SGHTA and CDR2 FQGTGA come from the germline V gene. The CDR3 is 16 residues long. J was trimmed by 0 bases and V by 2 bases; bases with no gene match: 5. The CDR3 bases are TGTGCCAGCAGCTTAGCCCAGCGGGGAAGCACAGATACGCAGTATTTT. This codes for CASSLAQRGSTDTQYF.

CDR3 sequence: CASTQEKAWGYTF. CDR3 bases: TGTGCCAGCACCCAGGAAAAGGCTTGGGGCTACACCTTC. The chain recombines TRBV21-1 with TRBJ1-2; no DNA check was done on the table's D call, TRBD1. TRBV21-1 is a recognized pseudogene. This CDR3 comprises 13 residues.

The gene calls are TRBV27 and TRBJ2-1; 9 bases are shared with TRBD2. This CDR3 is built from 14 residues. The V gene end was trimmed by 11 bases and the J gene end by 9 bases; junction bases not matched to a gene: 14. The germline gives CDR1 MNHEY, CDR2 SMNVEV (reference sequence). For the CDR3, the DNA is TGTGCCTCAGGGAGGGGTAGCGGGAGCCGTGAGCAGTTCTTC. Encoded protein: CASGRGSGSREQFF.

The chain combines TRBV6-4 with TRBJ2-1, with TRBD1 identical over 12 bases. Germline V gene data show CDR1 as MRHNA and CDR2 as SNTAGT. J lost 8 bases, V lost 6 bases, and 5 bases had no gene match. The CDR3 runs 14 residues. The DNA for the CDR3 is TGTGCCAGCAGCCCTGGGACAGGGGGCGATGAGCAGTTCTTC. This translates into CASSPGTGGDEQFF.

The CDR3 DNA follows: TGTGCCAGCAGTTACTCGGGTGGGGGGGGCGGGACTGAAGCTTTCTTT. Translating it yields CASSYSGGGGGTEAFF. The chain couples TRBV6-5 to TRBJ1-1, with D maybe TRBD1 (6 bases). The CDR3 consists of 16 residues. The germline V gene has CDR1 MNHEY and CDR2 SVGAGI. The V gene lost 0 bases and the J gene lost 5 bases, with 16 bases spanning the gap.

As for this clone: The sample carries other DNA sequences with the same CDR3. The gene calls are TRBV19 and TRBJ1-5; TRBD1 matches 8 bases. After removal of 8 bases from V and 2 bases from J, the junction contained 5 bases not matched to a gene. The CDR3 spans 14 residues. Germline CDR1 reads LNHDA; CDR2 reads SQIVND (reference sequence). In DNA form, the CDR3 reads TGTGCCAGTTCCGGACAGGGAGGCAATCAGCCCCAGCATTTT. Translating it yields CASSGQGGNQPQHF.